Each of the 32 T cell receptor beta chains below was sequenced from the same sample in a study of blood T cell repertoires in COVID-19. Here immunoSEQ multiplex PCR was the method, and the copy in TCRdb shows in-frame clones only, minus some. The sample holds over 300,000 clones; 89% are singletons and the top ten take under 6.5%. The sequenced sample was peripheral blood. Receptors originate from a man younger than 30 who had recovered from COVID-19.

The CDR3 is CASSQAQGWTEAFF. The CDR3 DNA sequence: TGCGCCAGCAGCCAAGCACAGGGGTGGACTGAAGCTTTCTTT. The gene calls are TRBV4-3 and TRBJ1-1, with 7 bases that match TRBD1. The ends lost 1 base at V and 5 bases at J; junction bases unmatched: 4. Germline V CDR1 and CDR2: LGHNA, YSLEER. This CDR3 has 14 amino acids.

V gene TRBV9 combines with J gene TRBJ2-7, with D perhaps matching TRBD2 (6 bases). CDR1 is SGDLS and CDR2 is YYNGEE in the germline V gene. This CDR3 contains 15 residues. V shed 1 base and J shed 2 bases, with 13 bases lying between them. The CDR3 loop is CASSVLGGPTYEQYF. The CDR3 DNA sequence: TGTGCCAGCAGCGTACTGGGGGGACCAACCTACGAGCAGTACTTC.

The V and J genes are TRBV6-1 and TRBJ1-3; D may be TRBD1 (6 bases). CDR3 size: 16 residues. The V and J ends lost 4 bases and 2 bases respectively, with 15 bases between them. CDR1 MNHNS and CDR2 SASEGT come from the germline V gene. Here the CDR3 reads CASSVDSPGAGNTIYF. Here the CDR3 DNA reads TGTGCCAGCAGTGTGGACAGCCCTGGGGCTGGAAACACCATATATTTT.

The chain carries TRBV7-9 and TRBJ2-1; 8 bases match TRBD2. Germline assignment: CDR1 SEHNR and CDR2 FQNEAQ (reference sequence). The CDR3 runs 13 residues. After removal of 4 bases from V and 7 bases from J, the junction contained 3 bases not matched to a gene. In DNA form, the CDR3 reads TGTGCCAGCAGCTCTCCGGGGGGGAATGAGCAGTTCTTC. Residues: CASSSPGGNEQFF.

The chain recombines TRBV7-9 with TRBJ2-2; weak D call: TRBD2 (6 bases). This CDR3 region has 14 residues. Trimming removed 10 bases at V and 0 bases at J, with 12 bases between. Germline V gene data show CDR1 as SEHNR and CDR2 as FQNEAQ (reference sequence). CDR3 region: CATGTSSNTGELFF. CDR3 in DNA: TGTGCCACCGGGACTTCCTCGAACACCGGGGAGCTGTTTTTT.

Remarks on this clone: The limits of the CDR3 on the DNA are not certain, so only TCRdb's listed CDR3 is given. This chain joins TRBV6-2 or TRBV6-3 and TRBJ1-2; the listed D gene, TRBD1, was not tested against the DNA. Both ends counted, the CDR3 spans 14 residues. Germline V CDR1 and CDR2: MNHEY, SVGEGT. CDR3: CASSSSGQPVGYTF.

The J gene is TRBJ2-7, the V gene TRBV7-2; D gene ambiguous. This CDR3 region has 12 residues. In germline, CDR1 is SGHTA, CDR2 FQGNSA. The V end lost 5 bases, the J end lost 7 bases, and 12 bases lay between the germline ends. The chain's CDR3 is CASSLSLREQYF. In nucleotides, the CDR3 is TGTGCCAGCAGCCTCTCTCTGAGGGAGCAGTACTTC.

J is TRBJ1-2 and V is TRBV6-5, with 9 positions matching TRBD1. V was clipped by 0 bases and J by 3 bases; unmatched bases: 2. CDR3 size: 15 residues. Germline lookup yields CDR1 MNHEY and CDR2 SVGAGI. CDR3 in amino acids: CASSYSGQGDYGYTF. DNA of the CDR3: TGTGCCAGCAGTTACTCGGGACAGGGCGACTATGGCTACACCTTC.

This sequence joins TRBV7-9 and TRBJ2-1; D is possibly TRBD2 (5 bases). V was clipped by 1 base and J by 4 bases, with 14 bases between them. The germline gives CDR1 SEHNR, CDR2 FQNEAQ (reference sequence). The CDR3 is made up of 16 amino acids. In nucleotides, the CDR3 is TGTGCCAGCAGCTTAGGTGACGGACTGGGGTACAATGAGCAGTTCTTC. Encoded protein: CASSLGDGLGYNEQFF.

This sequence joins TRBV29-1 and TRBJ1-2; D gene ambiguous. Trimming removed 2 bases at V and 2 bases at J, with 9 bases between. CDR3 length: 13 amino acids. Germline-derived CDR1 and CDR2 are SQVTM and ANQGSEA. The CDR3 reads CSVEQATNYGYTF. The CDR3 nucleotides are TGCAGCGTTGAACAGGCCACCAACTATGGCTACACCTTC.

J is TRBJ1-2 and V is TRBV7-9; 11 bases line up with TRBD1. Germline V gives CDR1 SEHNR, CDR2 FQNEAQ (reference sequence). V shed 1 base and J 4 bases; nucleotides not matched to a gene: 8. The CDR3 sequence is 17 residues long. CDR3 coding DNA: TGTGCCAGCAGCTTAGGAGCCGGGACAGGGGGTAGCTATGGCTACACCTTC. Translating it yields CASSLGAGTGGSYGYTF. The full variable domain, completed using reference TRBV7-9 and TRBJ1-2, is DTGVSQNPRHKITKRGQNVTFRCDPISEHNRLYWYRQTLGQGPEFLTYFQNEAQLEKSRLLSDRFSAERPKGSFSTLEIQRTEQGDSAMYLCASSLGAGTGGSYGYTFGSGTRLTVV.

V and J are TRBV2 and TRBJ1-5; no clear D gene. The CDR3 runs 16 residues. CDR1 is SNHLY, CDR2 FYNNEI, per germline. Deletions cut 3 bases from V and 4 bases from J, with 16 bases between. This CDR3 reads CASSDSPPQWNQPQHF. The CDR3 DNA is TGTGCCAGCAGTGATTCGCCTCCCCAGTGGAATCAGCCCCAGCATTTT.

This clone was detected only once. The chain couples TRBV18 to TRBJ2-5, with a tentative D call TRBD1 (6 bases). The CDR3 runs to 12 residues. The V and J ends lost 3 bases and 4 bases respectively, with 6 bases between them. Germline loops: CDR1 KGHSH, CDR2 LQKENI. CDR3 DNA: TGTGCCAGCTCACCCAGGGGAGAGACCCAGTACTTC. As protein: CASSPRGETQYF.

CDR3 nucleotide sequence: TGTGCCAGCTCAATGGGGCGTAATGAAAAACTGTTTTTT. Amino acid sequence: CASSMGRNEKLFF. This chain joins TRBV18 and TRBJ1-4; a weak D match, TRBD1 (5 bases). V was clipped by 5 bases and J by 4 bases, with 8 bases between them. CDR1 and CDR2 from the germline V gene are KGHSH and LQKENI. The CDR3 runs to 13 residues.

The chain combines TRBV2 with TRBJ2-1; no firm D call. CDR1 is SNHLY, CDR2 FYNNEI, per germline. V gave up 7 bases and J gave up 9 bases, with 10 bases separating them. CDR3 length equals 11 residues. CDR3 protein: CASTIVIEQFF. As DNA, the CDR3 is TGTGCCAGCACCATAGTAATTGAGCAGTTCTTC.

V usage is TRBV6-5 and J usage is TRBJ1-5; tentatively, D is TRBD1 (5 bases). This CDR3 has 14 residues. CDR1 is MNHEY, CDR2 SVGAGI, per germline. V was clipped by 6 bases and J by 0 bases, with 9 bases between them. The CDR3 sequence is CASSADSSNQPQHF. CDR3 coding DNA: TGTGCCAGCAGCGCCGACAGTAGCAATCAGCCCCAGCATTTT.

The V call is TRBV7-9, the J call TRBJ1-3; tentative D call: TRBD1 (5 bases). Germline values: CDR1 SEHNR, CDR2 FQNEAQ (reference sequence). V lost 4 bases, J lost 0 bases, and 16 bases lay in between. The CDR3 runs to 17 residues. CDR3 sequence reads: CASSYRSPQVSGNTIYF. For the CDR3, the DNA is TGTGCCAGCAGCTACAGGTCCCCCCAAGTCTCTGGAAACACCATATATTTT.

This sequence joins TRBV2 and TRBJ1-5, with 8 positions matching TRBD1. This CDR3 has 13 residues. Looked up from germline, CDR1 is SNHLY and CDR2 is FYNNEI. V gave up 6 bases and J gave up 5 bases; unmatched junction bases: 3. CDR3 nucleotide sequence: TGTGCCAGCAGAGGACAGGGAGATCAGCCCCAGCATTTT. Protein: CASRGQGDQPQHF.

The chain links TRBV27 to TRBJ1-5; no firm D call. CDR3 length equals 13 residues. V gave up 3 bases and J gave up 11 bases, with 14 bases separating them. In germline, CDR1 is MNHEY, CDR2 SMNVEV (reference sequence). The CDR3 DNA sequence: TGTGCCAGCAGTTTCTCCCCCCAGAGGGCCCAGCATTTT. This codes for CASSFSPQRAQHF.

The gene calls are TRBV5-6 and TRBJ2-2; 10 nucleotides agree with TRBD1. Germline V CDR1 and CDR2: SGHDT, YYEEEE. Germline trimming cut 0 bases from V and 7 bases from J; bases unmatched to any gene: 6. The CDR3 totals 16 residues. The DNA of the CDR3 is TGTGCCAGCAGCTTGGGGACAGGGGGAATACTCGGGGAGCTGTTTTTT. It specifies CASSLGTGGILGELFF.

This clone was detected a few times. This chain connects TRBV7-9 to TRBJ1-1; D is ambiguous. Looked up from germline, CDR1 is SEHNR and CDR2 is FQNEAQ (reference sequence). V dropped 7 bases and J dropped 1 base, with 13 bases sitting between them. The CDR3 has 14 residues. In DNA, the CDR3 is TGTGCCAGCACCCAACCGCGGGGGAACACTGAAGCTTTCTTT. Protein sequence: CASTQPRGNTEAFF.

The genes are TRBV5-5 and TRBJ2-7; the match to TRBD1 covers 7 bases. Germline CDR1 SGHKS, CDR2 YYEKEE (reference sequence). This CDR3 is built from 15 residues. The junction had 10 bases not matched to a gene; V was cut back by 4 bases and J by 3 bases. This CDR3 reads CASSLRGQENYEQYF. The CDR3, as DNA: TGTGCCAGCAGCCTACGAGGACAGGAGAACTACGAGCAGTACTTC.

The chain joins TRBV6-5 to TRBJ1-1; unclear D gene. V was trimmed by 7 bases and J by 0 bases, leaving 12 bases between them. This CDR3 region has 14 residues. Germline CDR1 and CDR2: MNHEY and SVGAGI. The CDR3 coding sequence is TGTGCCAGCAATTCCGGGATTATGAACACTGAAGCTTTCTTT. Translated: CASNSGIMNTEAFF.

Remarks on this clone: Other DNA sequences in this specimen translate into the identical CDR3. V usage is TRBV6-5 and J usage is TRBJ1-3; possible D gene TRBD1, 6 bases. CDR3 length equals 14 residues. Germline V lookup: CDR1 MNHEY, CDR2 SVGAGI. V lost 2 bases and J lost 3, with 8 bases in between. The chain's CDR3 is CASSYGGRGNTIYF. The CDR3 bases are TGTGCCAGCAGTTACGGGGGCCGTGGAAACACCATATATTTT.

V usage is TRBV18 and J usage is TRBJ2-2; perhaps TRBD2 as D (5 bases). The CDR3 runs to 19 residues. Germline CDR1 reads KGHSH; CDR2 reads LQKENI. V was pared by 1 base and J by 5 bases, with 23 bases between. The CDR3 sequence is CASSPRRRSDRVDTGELFF. Here the CDR3 DNA reads TGTGCCAGCTCACCACGAAGGAGGTCCGATAGAGTAGATACCGGGGAGCTGTTTTTT.

This chain connects TRBV6-5 to TRBJ1-5; 9 bases align to TRBD1. CDR1 MNHEY and CDR2 SVGAGI come from the germline V gene. Losses at the gene ends were 4 bases for V and 3 bases for J; bases not matched to a gene: 1. This CDR3 region has 14 residues. The CDR3 is CASSWDRDNQPQHF. CDR3 in DNA: TGTGCCAGCAGTTGGGACAGGGACAATCAGCCCCAGCATTTT.

The genes are TRBV12-3 or TRBV12-4 and TRBJ2-5; D unclear. CDR3 length: 13 residues. Trimming pared 6 bases from V and 3 bases from J, leaving 11 bases between. CDR3 in DNA: TGTGCCAGCAGCGAGGTAGTAAAAGAGACCCAGTACTTC. Translation: CASSEVVKETQYF.

J is TRBJ1-6 and V is TRBV6-1; D gene ambiguous. The germline V gene has CDR1 MNHNS and CDR2 SASEGT. V lost 1 base, J lost 7 bases, and 5 bases lay in between. The CDR3 extends over 13 amino acids. CDR3 DNA: TGTGCCAGCAGTGAAGTAGCCAATTCACCCCTCCACTTT. It is translated as CASSEVANSPLHF.

The rearrangement uses TRBV9 and TRBJ2-7, with D tentatively TRBD1 (6 bases). Germline-derived CDR1 and CDR2 are SGDLS and YYNGEE. The CDR3 loop spans 14 amino acids. V was clipped by 0 bases and J by 3 bases, with 10 bases between them. CDR3 DNA: TGTGCCAGCAGCGTAGGGGGACAACTCTACGAGCAGTACTTC. Translated, it gives CASSVGGQLYEQYF. Together with reference TRBV9 and TRBJ2-7, the CDR3 gives the full variable domain: DSGVTQTPKHLITATGQRVTLRCSPRSGDLSVYWYQQSLDQGLQFLIQYYNGEERAKGNILERFSAQQFPDLHSELNLSSLELGDSALYFCASSVGGQLYEQYFGPGTRLTVT.

This chain's CDR3 is CASRSPTITYGYTF. For the CDR3, the DNA is TGTGCCAGTAGGAGCCCTACCATCACCTATGGCTACACCTTC. V and J are TRBV19 and TRBJ1-2; D ambiguous. V shed 6 bases and J shed 4 bases, with 15 bases lying between them. The CDR3 covers 14 residues. Germline V gene lookup returns CDR1 LNHDA and CDR2 SQIVND (reference sequence).

V and J are TRBV29-1 and TRBJ1-1; tentative D call: TRBD1 (5 bases). V dropped 4 bases and J dropped 1 base, with 13 bases sitting between them. The germline gives CDR1 SQVTM, CDR2 ANQGSEA. The CDR3 covers 14 residues. DNA for the CDR3: TGCAGCGTTGCGGGGGAAACCGCGAACACTGAAGCTTTCTTT. Amino acids: CSVAGETANTEAFF.

Only a few counts were recorded for this clone. V usage is TRBV5-1 and J usage is TRBJ1-6; TRBD1 matches at 9 bases. Unmatched junction bases numbered 6, after V lost 2 bases and J lost 12 bases. The CDR3 covers 14 residues. The germline V gene encodes CDR1 SGHRS and CDR2 YFSETQ. The DNA for the CDR3 is TGCGCCAGCAGCTTTGGGACAGGGAAAGTACCCCTCCACTTT. Encoded protein: CASSFGTGKVPLHF.